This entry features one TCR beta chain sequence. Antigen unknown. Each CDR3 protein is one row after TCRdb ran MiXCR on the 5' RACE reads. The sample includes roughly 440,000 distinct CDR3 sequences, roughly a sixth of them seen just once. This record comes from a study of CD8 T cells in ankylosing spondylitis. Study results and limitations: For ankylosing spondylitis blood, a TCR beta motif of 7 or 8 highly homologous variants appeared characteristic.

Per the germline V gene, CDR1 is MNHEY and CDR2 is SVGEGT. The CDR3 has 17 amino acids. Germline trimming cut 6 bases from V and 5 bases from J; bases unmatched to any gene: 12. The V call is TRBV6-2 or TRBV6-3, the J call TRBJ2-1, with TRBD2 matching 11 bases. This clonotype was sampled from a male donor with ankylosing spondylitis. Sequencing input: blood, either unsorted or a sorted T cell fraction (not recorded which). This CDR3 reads CASSFGWTSGSNNEQFF. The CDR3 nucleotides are TGTGCCAGCAGCTTTGGGTGGACTAGCGGGTCGAACAATGAGCAGTTCTTC.